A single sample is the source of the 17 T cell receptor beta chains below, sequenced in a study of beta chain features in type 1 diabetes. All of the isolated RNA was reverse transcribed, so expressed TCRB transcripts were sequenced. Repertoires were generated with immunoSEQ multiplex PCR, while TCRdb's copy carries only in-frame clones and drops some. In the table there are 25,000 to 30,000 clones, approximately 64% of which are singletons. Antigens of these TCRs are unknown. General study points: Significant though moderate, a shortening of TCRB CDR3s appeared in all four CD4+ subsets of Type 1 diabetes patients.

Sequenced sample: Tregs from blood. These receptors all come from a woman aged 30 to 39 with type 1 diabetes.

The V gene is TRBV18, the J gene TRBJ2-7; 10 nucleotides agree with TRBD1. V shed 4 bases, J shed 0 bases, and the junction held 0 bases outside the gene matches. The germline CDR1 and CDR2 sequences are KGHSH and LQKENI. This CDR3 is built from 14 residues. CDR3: CASSRDRGSYEQYF. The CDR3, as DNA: TGTGCCAGCTCACGGGACAGGGGCTCCTACGAGCAGTACTTC.

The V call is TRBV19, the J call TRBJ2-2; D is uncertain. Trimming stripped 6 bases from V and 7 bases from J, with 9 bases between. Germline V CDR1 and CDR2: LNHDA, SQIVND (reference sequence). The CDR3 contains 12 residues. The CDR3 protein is CASSLIGGELFF. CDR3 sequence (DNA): TGTGCCAGTAGCCTAATCGGCGGGGAGCTGTTTTTT.

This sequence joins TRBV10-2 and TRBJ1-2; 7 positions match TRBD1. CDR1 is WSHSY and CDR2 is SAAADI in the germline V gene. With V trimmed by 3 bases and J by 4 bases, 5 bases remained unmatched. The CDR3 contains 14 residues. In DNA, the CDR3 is TGCGCCAGCAGTGAACCGGGACAGACCTATGGCTACACCTTC. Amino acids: CASSEPGQTYGYTF.

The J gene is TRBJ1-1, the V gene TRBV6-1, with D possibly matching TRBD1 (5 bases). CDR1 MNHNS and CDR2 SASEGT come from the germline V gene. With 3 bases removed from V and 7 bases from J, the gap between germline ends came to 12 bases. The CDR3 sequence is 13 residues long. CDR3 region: CASSEWGRIEAFF. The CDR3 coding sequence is TGTGCCAGCAGTGAGTGGGGGAGGATTGAAGCTTTCTTT.

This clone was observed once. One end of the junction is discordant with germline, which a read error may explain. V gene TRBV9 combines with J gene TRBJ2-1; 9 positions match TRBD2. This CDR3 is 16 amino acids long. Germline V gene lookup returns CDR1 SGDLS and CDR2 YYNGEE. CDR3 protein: CASSPIWASGDNKQFF. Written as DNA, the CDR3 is TGTGCCAGCAGCCCCATTTGGGCTAGCGGGGACAATAAGCAGTTCTTC.

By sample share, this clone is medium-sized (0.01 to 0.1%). The CDR3, as DNA: TGTGCCAGTAGTGATCGGGGATACACCATATATTTT. This gives the protein CASSDRGYTIYF. The V call is TRBV19, the J call TRBJ1-3; D unresolved. CDR1 and CDR2 (germline): LNHDA, SQIVND (reference sequence). Trimming cost V 5 bases and J 8 bases, with 10 bases left between them. The CDR3 totals 12 residues.

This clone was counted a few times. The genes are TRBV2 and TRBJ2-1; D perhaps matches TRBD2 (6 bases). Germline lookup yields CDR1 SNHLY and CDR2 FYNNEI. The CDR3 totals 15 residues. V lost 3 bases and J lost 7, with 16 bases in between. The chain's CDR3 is CASSEEGRKGNEQFF. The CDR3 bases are TGTGCCAGCAGTGAGGAGGGCAGGAAGGGGAATGAGCAGTTCTTC.

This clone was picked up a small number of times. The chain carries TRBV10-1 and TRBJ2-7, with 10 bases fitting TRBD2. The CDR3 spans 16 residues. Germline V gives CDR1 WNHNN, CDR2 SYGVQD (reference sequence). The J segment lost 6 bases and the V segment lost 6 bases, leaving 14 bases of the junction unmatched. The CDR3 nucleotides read TGCGCCAGCAGCCCGCACAAGTCTAGCGGGGGATCCGAGCAGTACTTC. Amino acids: CASSPHKSSGGSEQYF.

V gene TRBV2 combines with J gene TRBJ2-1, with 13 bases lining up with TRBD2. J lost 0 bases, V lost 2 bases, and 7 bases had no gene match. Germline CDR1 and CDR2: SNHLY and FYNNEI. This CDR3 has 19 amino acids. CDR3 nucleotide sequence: TGTGCCAGCAGTGAAAAGGGACTAGCGGGACATAGCTCCTACAATGAGCAGTTCTTC. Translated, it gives CASSEKGLAGHSSYNEQFF.

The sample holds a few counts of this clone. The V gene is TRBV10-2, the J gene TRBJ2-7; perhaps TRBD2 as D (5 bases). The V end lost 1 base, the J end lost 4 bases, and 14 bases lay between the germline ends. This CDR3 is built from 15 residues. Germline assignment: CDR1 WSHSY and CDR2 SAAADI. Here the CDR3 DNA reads TGCGCCAGCAGTGAGTATGGTGGCGGAGGATACGAGCAGTACTTC. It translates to CASSEYGGGGYEQYF.

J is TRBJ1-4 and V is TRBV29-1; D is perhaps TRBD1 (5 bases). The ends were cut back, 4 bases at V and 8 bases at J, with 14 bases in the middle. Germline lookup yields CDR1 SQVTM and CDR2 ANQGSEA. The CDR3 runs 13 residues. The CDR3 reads CSVAFRAAEKLFF. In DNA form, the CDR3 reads TGCAGCGTTGCGTTCAGGGCGGCGGAAAAACTGTTTTTT.

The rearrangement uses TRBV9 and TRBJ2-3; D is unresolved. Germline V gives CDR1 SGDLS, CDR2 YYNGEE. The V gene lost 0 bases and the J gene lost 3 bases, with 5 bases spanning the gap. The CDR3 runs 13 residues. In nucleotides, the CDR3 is TGTGCCAGCAGCGTAGGTCAAACAGATACGCAGTATTTT. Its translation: CASSVGQTDTQYF.

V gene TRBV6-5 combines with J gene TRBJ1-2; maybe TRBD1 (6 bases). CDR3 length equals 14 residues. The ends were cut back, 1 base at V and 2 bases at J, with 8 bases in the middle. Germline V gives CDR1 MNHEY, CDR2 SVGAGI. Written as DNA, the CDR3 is TGTGCCAGCAGTTACTGGGGGACAAACTATGGCTACACCTTC. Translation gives CASSYWGTNYGYTF.

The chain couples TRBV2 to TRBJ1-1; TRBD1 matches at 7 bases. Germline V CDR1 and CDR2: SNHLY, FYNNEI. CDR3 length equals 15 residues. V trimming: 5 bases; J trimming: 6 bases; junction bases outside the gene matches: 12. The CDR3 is CASSSDQGGQAEAFF. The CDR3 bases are TGTGCCAGCAGTTCAGATCAGGGGGGTCAGGCTGAAGCTTTCTTT.

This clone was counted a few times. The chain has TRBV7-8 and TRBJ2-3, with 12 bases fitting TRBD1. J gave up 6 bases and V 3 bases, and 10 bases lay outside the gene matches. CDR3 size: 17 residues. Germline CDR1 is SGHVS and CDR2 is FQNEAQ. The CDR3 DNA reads TGTGCCAGCAGCTTGAACCCGGGACAGGGGGCTCGGGATACGCAGTATTTT. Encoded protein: CASSLNPGQGARDTQYF.

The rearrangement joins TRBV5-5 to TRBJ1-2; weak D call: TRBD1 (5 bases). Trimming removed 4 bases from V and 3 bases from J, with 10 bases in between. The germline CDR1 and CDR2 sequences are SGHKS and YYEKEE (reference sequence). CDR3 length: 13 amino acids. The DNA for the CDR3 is TGTGCCAGCAGCCTCAGGGATGACTATGGCTACACCTTC. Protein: CASSLRDDYGYTF.

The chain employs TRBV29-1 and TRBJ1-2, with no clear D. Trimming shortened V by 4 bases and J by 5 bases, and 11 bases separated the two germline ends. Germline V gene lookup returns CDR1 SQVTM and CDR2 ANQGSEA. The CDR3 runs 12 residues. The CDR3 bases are TGCAGCGTTGGTACAGCGGGGTATGGCTACACCTTC. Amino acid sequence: CSVGTAGYGYTF.